The clone carrying this T cell receptor beta chain was counted a few times. Germline lookup yields CDR1 MNHEY and CDR2 SMNVEV (reference sequence). The CDR3 consists of 14 residues. Between the trimmed V and J ends, which lost 3 bases and 5 bases, there was a span of 11 bases. Each CDR3 protein is one row after TCRdb ran MiXCR on the 5' RACE reads. The sample has some 450,000 distinct CDR3 sequences, more than 15% seen once. This record comes from a study of T-cell memory formation after mild COVID-19. The sequence was collected from a man aged 18 to 29 who had mild COVID-19 (a few samples of this study predate the infection). Cell type and time point are not known. The chain is built from TRBV27 and TRBJ1-5; TRBD1 is a possible D gene (5 bases). The sequenced sample consisted of PBMCs or a T cell subset sorted from them (not recorded which). CDR3 in DNA: TGTGCCAGCAGTTTGGCGGGGCTGGATCAGCCCCAGCATTTT. Translated, it gives CASSLAGLDQPQHF.